This paragraph reports one T cell receptor beta chain. As yet, its antigen is unknown. The authors reverse transcribed all of the isolated RNA, so sequencing captured expressed TCRB transcripts. Only in-frame clones appear in the TCRdb table, and some are missing; sequencing was by immunoSEQ multiplex PCR. The sample lists some 190,000 clones, approximately 8.4% occurring once. The data stem from a study of beta chain features in type 1 diabetes. General study points: Researchers report that Type 1 diabetes patients had moderately but significantly shorter TCRB CDR3s across all four CD4+ subsets.

Germline V gene sequence: CDR1 LNHDA, CDR2 SQIVND (reference sequence). Trimming removed 1 base from V and 5 bases from J, with 8 bases in between. The CDR3 is 13 amino acids. This rearrangement joins TRBV19 to TRBJ2-5; D uncertain. The sequence derives from a man younger than 30 with type 1 diabetes. The sequencing sample was made of central memory CD4+ T cells from blood. Here the CDR3 reads CASSIATSETQYF. The DNA for the CDR3 is TGTGCCAGTAGTATAGCCACCAGTGAGACCCAGTACTTC.